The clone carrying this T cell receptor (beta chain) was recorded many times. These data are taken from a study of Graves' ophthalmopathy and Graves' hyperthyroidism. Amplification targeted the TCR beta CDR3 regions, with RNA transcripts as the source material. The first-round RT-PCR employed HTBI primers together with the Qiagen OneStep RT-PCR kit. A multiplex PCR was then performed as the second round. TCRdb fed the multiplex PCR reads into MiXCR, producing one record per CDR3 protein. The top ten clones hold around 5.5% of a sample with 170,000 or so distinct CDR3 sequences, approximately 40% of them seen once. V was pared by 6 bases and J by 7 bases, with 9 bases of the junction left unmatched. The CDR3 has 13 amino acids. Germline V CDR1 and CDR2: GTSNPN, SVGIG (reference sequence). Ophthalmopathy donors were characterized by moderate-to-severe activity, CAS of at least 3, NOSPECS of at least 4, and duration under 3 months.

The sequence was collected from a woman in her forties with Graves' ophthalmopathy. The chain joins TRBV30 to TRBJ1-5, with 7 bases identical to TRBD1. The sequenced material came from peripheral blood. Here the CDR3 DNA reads TGTGCCTGCAACTCAGGGGGTTGGCAGCCCCAGCATTTT. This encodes CACNSGGWQPQHF.